This T cell receptor beta chain was found in a study of CD8 T cells in ankylosing spondylitis. Findings and limits, study-wide: Clones linked to disease, bearing a CD8+ phenotype, were relatively rare in peripheral blood. What seemed typical of ankylosing spondylitis blood was a TCR beta motif built from several highly homologous variants. In ankylosing spondylitis patients, matched synovial fluid reportedly showed significant enrichment of disease-linked clones. Certain motif variants had earlier appeared in reactive arthritis synovial fluid and blood.

Germline V gives CDR1 SQVTM, CDR2 ANQGSEA. The CDR3 has 15 amino acids. Trimming stripped 6 bases from V and 0 bases from J, with 17 bases between. As for this clonotype: Its antigen is undetermined.

As the method for making TCR beta libraries, quantitative 5'-RACE with molecular barcodes was used. TCRdb fed the 5' RACE reads into MiXCR, producing one record per CDR3 protein. The table shows some 140,000 distinct CDR3 sequences, with approximately 17% occurring only once. The specimen sequenced was blood, either unsorted or a sorted T cell fraction (not recorded which). This chain links TRBV29-1 with TRBJ1-1; a possible D gene is TRBD1 (5 bases). The TCR sequence derives from a male donor with ankylosing spondylitis. In nucleotides, the CDR3 is TGCAGCGTGGCCCCTGGGACGCTTATGAACACTGAAGCTTTCTTT. Translating it yields CSVAPGTLMNTEAFF.